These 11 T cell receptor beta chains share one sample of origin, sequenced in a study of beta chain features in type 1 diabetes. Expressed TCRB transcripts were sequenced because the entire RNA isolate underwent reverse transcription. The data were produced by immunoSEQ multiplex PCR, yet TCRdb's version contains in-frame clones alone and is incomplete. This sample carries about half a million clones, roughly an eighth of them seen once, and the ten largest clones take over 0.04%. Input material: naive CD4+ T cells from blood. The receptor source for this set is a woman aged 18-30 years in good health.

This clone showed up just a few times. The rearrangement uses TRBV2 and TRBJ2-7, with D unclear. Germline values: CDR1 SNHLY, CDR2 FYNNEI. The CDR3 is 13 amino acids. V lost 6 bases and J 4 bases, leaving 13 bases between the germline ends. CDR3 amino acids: CASSRGSGYEQYF. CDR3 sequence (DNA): TGTGCCAGCAGCCGCGGTTCGGGTTACGAGCAGTACTTC.

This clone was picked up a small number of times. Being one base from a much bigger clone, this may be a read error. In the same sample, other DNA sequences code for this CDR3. CDR3 DNA: TGTGCCAGCAGCTTAGACGGCACAGATACGCAGTATTTT. It codes for CASSLDGTDTQYF. The rearrangement links TRBV7-9 to TRBJ2-3; D uncertain. Per the germline V gene, CDR1 is SEHNR and CDR2 is FQNEAQ (reference sequence). This CDR3 spans 13 amino acids. Deletions cut 1 base from V and 1 base from J, with 3 bases between.

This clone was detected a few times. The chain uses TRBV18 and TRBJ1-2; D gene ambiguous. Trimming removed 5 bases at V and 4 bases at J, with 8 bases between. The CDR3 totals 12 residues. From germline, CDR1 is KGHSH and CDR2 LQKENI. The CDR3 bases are TGTGCCAGCTCATTCGACCTCTATGGCTACACCTTC. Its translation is CASSFDLYGYTF. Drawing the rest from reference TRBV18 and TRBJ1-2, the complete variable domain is NAGVMQNPRHLVRRRGQEARLRCSPMKGHSHVYWYRQLPEEGLKFMVYLQKENIIDESGMPKERFSAEFPKEGPSILRIQQVVRGDSAAYFCASSFDLYGYTFGSGTRLTVV.

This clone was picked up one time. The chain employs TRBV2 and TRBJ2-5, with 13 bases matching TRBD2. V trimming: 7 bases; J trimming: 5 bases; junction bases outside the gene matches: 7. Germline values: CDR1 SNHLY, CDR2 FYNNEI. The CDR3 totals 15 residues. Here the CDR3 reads CASTGLAGARETQYF. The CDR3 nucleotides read TGTGCCAGCACCGGACTAGCGGGAGCCCGGGAGACCCAGTACTTC.

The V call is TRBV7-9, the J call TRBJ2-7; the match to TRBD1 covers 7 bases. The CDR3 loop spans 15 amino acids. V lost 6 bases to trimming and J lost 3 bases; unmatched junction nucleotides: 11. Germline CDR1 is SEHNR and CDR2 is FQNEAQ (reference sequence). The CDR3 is CASRHRTGTNYEQYF. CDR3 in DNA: TGTGCCAGCAGACACCGGACAGGAACGAACTACGAGCAGTACTTC. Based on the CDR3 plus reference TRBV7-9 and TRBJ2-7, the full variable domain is DTGVSQNPRHKITKRGQNVTFRCDPISEHNRLYWYRQTLGQGPEFLTYFQNEAQLEKSRLLSDRFSAERPKGSFSTLEIQRTEQGDSAMYLCASRHRTGTNYEQYFGPGTRLTVT.

For the CDR3, the DNA is TGTGCCAGCTCACAGACCCGGGGCGAGCAGTACGTC. It codes for CASSQTRGEQYV. This sequence joins TRBV18 and TRBJ2-7, with D perhaps matching TRBD2 (5 bases). Germline V gene lookup returns CDR1 KGHSH and CDR2 LQKENI. The CDR3 length is 12 residues. V gave up 4 bases and J gave up 6 bases, with 10 bases separating them.

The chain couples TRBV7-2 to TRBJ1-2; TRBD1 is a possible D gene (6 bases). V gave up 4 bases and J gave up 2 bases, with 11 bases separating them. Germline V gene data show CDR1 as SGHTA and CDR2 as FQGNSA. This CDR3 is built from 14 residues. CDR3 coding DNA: TGTGCCAGCAGCTACGGACAGCTAAACTATGGCTACACCTTC. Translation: CASSYGQLNYGYTF.

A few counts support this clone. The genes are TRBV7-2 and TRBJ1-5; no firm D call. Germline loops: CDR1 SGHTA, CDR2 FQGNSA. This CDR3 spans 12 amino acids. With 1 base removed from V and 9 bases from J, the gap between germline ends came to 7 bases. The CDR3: CASSLGYRPQHF. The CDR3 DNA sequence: TGTGCCAGCAGCTTAGGATATCGGCCCCAGCATTTT.

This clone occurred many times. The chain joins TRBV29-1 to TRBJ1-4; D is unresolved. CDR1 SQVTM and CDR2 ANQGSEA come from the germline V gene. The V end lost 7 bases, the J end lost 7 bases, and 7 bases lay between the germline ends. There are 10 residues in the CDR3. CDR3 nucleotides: TGCAGCGCCTTCAGTGAAAAACTGTTTTTT. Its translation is CSAFSEKLFF.

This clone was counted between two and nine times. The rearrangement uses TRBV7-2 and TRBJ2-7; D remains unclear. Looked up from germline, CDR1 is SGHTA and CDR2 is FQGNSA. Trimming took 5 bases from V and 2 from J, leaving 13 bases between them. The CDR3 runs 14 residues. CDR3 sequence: CASSHDWSTYEQYF. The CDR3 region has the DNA TGTGCCAGCAGCCACGACTGGAGTACCTACGAGCAGTACTTC.

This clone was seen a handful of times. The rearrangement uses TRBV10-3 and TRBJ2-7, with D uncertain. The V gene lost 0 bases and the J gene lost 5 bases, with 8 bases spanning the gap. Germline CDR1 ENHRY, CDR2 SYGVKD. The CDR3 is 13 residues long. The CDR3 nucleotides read TGTGCCATCAGTGAGTCGTGGGTCCACGAGCAGTACTTC. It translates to CAISESWVHEQYF.